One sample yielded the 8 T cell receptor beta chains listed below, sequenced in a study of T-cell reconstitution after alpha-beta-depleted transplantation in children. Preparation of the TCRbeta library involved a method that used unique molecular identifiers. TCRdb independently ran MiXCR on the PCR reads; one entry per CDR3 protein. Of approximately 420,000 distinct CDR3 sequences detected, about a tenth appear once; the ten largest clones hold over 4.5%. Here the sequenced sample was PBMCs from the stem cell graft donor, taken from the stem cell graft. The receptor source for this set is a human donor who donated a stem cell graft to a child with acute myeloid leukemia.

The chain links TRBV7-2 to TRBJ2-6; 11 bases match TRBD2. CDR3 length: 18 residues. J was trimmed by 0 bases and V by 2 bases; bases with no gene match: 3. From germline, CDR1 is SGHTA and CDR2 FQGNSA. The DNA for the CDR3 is TGTGCCAGCAGCTTACCGGGACTAGCGGACTCTGGGGCCAACGTCCTGACTTTC. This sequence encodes CASSLPGLADSGANVLTF.

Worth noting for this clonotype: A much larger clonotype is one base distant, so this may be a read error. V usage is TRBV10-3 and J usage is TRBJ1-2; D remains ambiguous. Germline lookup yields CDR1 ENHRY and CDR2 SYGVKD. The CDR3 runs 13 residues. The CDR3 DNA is TGTGCCATCAGTGAGAGTAGGGTCGATGGCCACACCTTC. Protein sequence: CAISESRVDGHTF.

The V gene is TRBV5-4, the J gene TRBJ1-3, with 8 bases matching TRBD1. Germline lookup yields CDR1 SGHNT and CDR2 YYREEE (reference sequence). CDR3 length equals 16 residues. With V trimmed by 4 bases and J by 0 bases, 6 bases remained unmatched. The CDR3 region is CASSPGQDRSGNTIYF. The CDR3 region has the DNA TGTGCCAGCAGCCCGGGACAGGACCGCTCTGGAAACACCATATATTTT.

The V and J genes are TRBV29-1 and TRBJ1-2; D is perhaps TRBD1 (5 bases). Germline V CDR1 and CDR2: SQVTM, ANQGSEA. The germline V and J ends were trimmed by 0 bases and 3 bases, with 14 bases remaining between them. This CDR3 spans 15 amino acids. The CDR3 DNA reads TGCAGCGTTGAAGATCAGGGCAACGGGGACTATGGCTACACCTTC. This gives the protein CSVEDQGNGDYGYTF.

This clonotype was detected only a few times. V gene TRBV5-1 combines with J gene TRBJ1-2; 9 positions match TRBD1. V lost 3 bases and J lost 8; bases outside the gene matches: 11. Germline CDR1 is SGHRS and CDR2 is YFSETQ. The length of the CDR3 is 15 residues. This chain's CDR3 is CASSSSRDRVQGYTF. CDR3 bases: TGCGCCAGCAGCTCGTCCCGGGACAGGGTTCAGGGCTACACCTTC.

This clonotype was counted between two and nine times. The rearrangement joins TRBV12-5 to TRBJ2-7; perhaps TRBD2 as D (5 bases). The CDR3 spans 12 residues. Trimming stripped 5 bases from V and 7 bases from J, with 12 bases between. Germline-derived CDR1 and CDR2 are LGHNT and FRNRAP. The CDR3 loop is CASGPGVGEQYF. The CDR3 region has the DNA TGTGCTAGTGGTCCCGGGGTAGGGGAGCAGTACTTC.

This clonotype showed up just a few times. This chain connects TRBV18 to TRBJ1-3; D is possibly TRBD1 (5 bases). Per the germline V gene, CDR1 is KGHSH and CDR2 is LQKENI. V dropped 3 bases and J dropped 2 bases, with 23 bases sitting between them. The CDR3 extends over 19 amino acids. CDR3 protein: CASSPKIGLRQGAGNTIYF. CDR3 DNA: TGTGCCAGCTCACCCAAGATTGGGCTCCGGCAGGGAGCTGGAAACACCATATATTTT.

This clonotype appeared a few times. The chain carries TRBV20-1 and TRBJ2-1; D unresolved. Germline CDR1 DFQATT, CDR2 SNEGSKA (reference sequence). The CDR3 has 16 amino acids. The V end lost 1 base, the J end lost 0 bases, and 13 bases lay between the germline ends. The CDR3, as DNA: TGCAGTGCTAGAGGGATGGTGGGAAGCTCCTACAATGAGCAGTTCTTC. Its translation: CSARGMVGSSYNEQFF.